These T cell receptor beta chains were read from a single sample in a study of human T cells and chemical hapten exposure. MiXCR was run by TCRdb on the RACE reads, yielding one entry per CDR3 protein. The data contain around 150,000 distinct CDR3 sequences, more than 14% of them singletons. Material: whole blood, obtained in connection with sensitization to the hapten diphenylcyclopropenone (DPC). The receptors derive from a woman in her 30s with alopecia areata. Some clones in this sample may be carry-over from other donors' samples. The CDR3 runs from the conserved cysteine through the conserved F or W. D genes are given only for firm matches. The size of a clone is reported for some rows only, either as once, few or many, or as a class for expanded clones.

>NA|TRBJ2-2|few|TRBV9
TGTGCCAGCAGCGTAGTAGCAGGGAACGCCGGGGAGCTGTTTTTT
CASSVVAGNAGELFF
>NA|TRBJ2-6|few|TRBV28
TGTGCCAGCACCCTGGGTCTCAAAGTGGTCGGCTCTGGGGCCAACGTCCTGACTTTC
CASTLGLKVVGSGANVLTF
>NA|TRBJ2-7|NA|TRBV9
TGTGCCAGCAGCGTAGGGAGCCTCCCGGACTTTGAATACGAGCAGTACTTC
CASSVGSLPDFEYEQYF
>NA|TRBJ2-5|few|TRBV6-2/TRBV6-3
TGTGCCAGCAGTTTTCGATCTACAGGGCCCGTCCAAGAGACCCAGTACTTC
CASSFRSTGPVQETQYF
>NA|TRBJ1-1|many|TRBV7-6
TGTGCCAGCAGCTTAGTCAGGACACCCTCGAACACTGAAGCTTTCTTT
CASSLVRTPSNTEAFF
>NA|TRBJ2-2|NA|TRBV30
TGTGCCTGGAGTTATGGCGGGTTATCCGGGGAGCTGTTTTTT
CAWSYGGLSGELFF
>NA|TRBJ2-7|NA|TRBV28
TGTGCCAGCAGTAGAGACGTCTACGAGCAGTACTTC
CASSRDVYEQYF
>NA|TRBJ2-5|many|TRBV29-1
TGCAGCGCCGGTTCTCAAGAGACCCAGTACTTC
CSAGSQETQYF
>NA|TRBJ2-7|few|TRBV28
TGTGCCAGCAGTTTAGGGACCCCAGGACGTTACTTC
CASSLGTPGRYF
>NA|TRBJ2-7|NA|TRBV6-5
TGTGCCAGCAGCTTTACAGCACGTTACGAGCAGTACTTC
CASSFTARYEQYF
>TRBD1|TRBJ1-1|few|TRBV29-1
TGCAGCGTCGTACAGGGGTGGGAAGCTTTCTTT
CSVVQGWEAFF
>NA|TRBJ1-1|few|TRBV18
TGTGCCAGCTCACCACCTTACCGGGACATAGGAACTGAAGCTTTCTTT
CASSPPYRDIGTEAFF
>NA|TRBJ1-1|NA|TRBV4-1
TGCGCCAGCAGCCAACTACCGGGACAGAACACTGAAGCTTTCTTT
CASSQLPGQNTEAFF
>NA|TRBJ2-2|NA|TRBV14
TGTGCCAGCACAGGGCCCAATACGAACACCGGGGAGCTGTTTTTT
CASTGPNTNTGELFF
>NA|TRBJ2-1|NA|TRBV3-1
TGTGCCAGCAGCCAAGACATGTTGGGCGAGCAGTTCTTC
CASSQDMLGEQFF
>TRBD1|TRBJ1-5|few|TRBV18
TGTGCCAGCTCACTAGACAGGGTAAACAATCAGCCCCAGCATTTT
CASSLDRVNNQPQHF
>TRBD1|TRBJ2-7|many|TRBV12-3/TRBV12-4
TGTGCCAGCACCTTAGGACAGGGGGAAGGCTACGAGCAGTACTTC
CASTLGQGEGYEQYF
>NA|TRBJ1-2|NA|TRBV29-1
TGCAGCGTACAGGACCCCCTCTATGGCTACACCTTC
CSVQDPLYGYTF
>NA|TRBJ1-4|NA|TRBV4-3
TGCGCCAGCAACCAAATTGGGTACAGCGGCGAAAAACTGTTTTTT
CASNQIGYSGEKLFF
>NA|TRBJ2-5|NA|TRBV18
TGTGCCAGCTCACCACGCGGGCCCTTTGCGGAGACCCAGTACTTC
CASSPRGPFAETQYF
>TRBD1|TRBJ1-5|many|TRBV20-1
TGCAGTGCTAGAGGAGGTTTGGGGCAGGGGGTCAGCTATAGCAATCAGCCCCAGCATTTT
CSARGGLGQGVSYSNQPQHF
>NA|TRBJ2-7|few|TRBV6-2/TRBV6-3
TGTGCCAGCAGTCAATCCAGGGGAGGGCCTTACGAGCAGTACTTC
CASSQSRGGPYEQYF
>TRBD2|TRBJ2-2|NA|TRBV6-1
TGTGCCAGCAAAGGGCTAGCGGGAGGAAGCAGCACCGGGGAGCTGTTTTTT
CASKGLAGGSSTGELFF
>NA|TRBJ2-7|NA|TRBV19
TGTGCCAGTACCCCAGGGCGGGACTCTTACTACGAGCAGTACTTC
CASTPGRDSYYEQYF
>TRBD2|TRBJ2-7|few|TRBV28
TGTGCCAGCAGGCGGTGGGGGGGACCCTACGAGCAGTACTTC
CASRRWGGPYEQYF
>TRBD1|TRBJ1-2|few|TRBV29-1
TGCAGCGTTGATGAGGGGGCGCTTGGCTACACCTTC
CSVDEGALGYTF
>TRBD2|TRBJ2-3|NA|TRBV5-1
TGCGCCAGCAGAGCGGGGGCCGGGACAGATACGCAGTATTTT
CASRAGAGTDTQYF